This record concerns one T cell receptor beta chain sequence. The antigen is undetermined. This record comes from a study of OX40 agonist ivuxolimab in advanced cancers. Study-wide context: In this cohort, patients received ivuxolimab, an agonistic anti-OX40 (CD134) antibody. Findings of the study overall: CD4+ and CD8+ blood T cells expanded clonally by week 6 at 0.1 to 3.0 mg/kg.

The CDR3 is 15 amino acids. Germline CDR1 reads MNHNY; CDR2 reads SVGAGI (reference sequence). Trimming stripped 2 bases from V and 5 bases from J, with 16 bases between. Clones were sequenced by immunoSEQ multiplex PCR, and TCRdb holds only the in-frame ones, with some missing. This sample has roughly 92,000 clones, with about 90% found just once. Sequencing was performed on CD4+ or CD8+ T cells sorted from blood, taken in a trial of the OX40 agonist ivuxolimab. The receptor's source is an adult with an advanced solid tumor such as melanoma, head and neck, liver or kidney cancer. The genes are TRBV6-6 and TRBJ2-7, with a tentative D call TRBD2 (6 bases). For the CDR3, the DNA is TGTGCCAGCAGTTACCTCGGGAGAGGTAAGGACGAGCAGTACTTC. It codes for CASSYLGRGKDEQYF.